This TCR beta chain was profiled in a study of T cells in Graves' hyperthyroidism and ophthalmopathy. Study observations and caveats: Most expanded thyroid clonotypes above 0.001 recurred in blood.

The diagnoses drew upon clinical symptoms, serum thyroxine and TRAb, thyroid ultrasound and orbital computed tomography. The CDR3 regions of TCR beta were amplified from RNA transcripts. The TCR CDR3 first-round RT-PCR relied on the HTBI primer set. TCRdb ran MiXCR on the multiplex PCR reads and lists one entry per CDR3 protein. Seen here are more than 650,000 distinct CDR3 sequences, about 15% observed once, and the top ten hold about 9.4%. Points on this clonotype: Its antigen remains unidentified.

The germline CDR1 and CDR2 sequences are MDHEN and SYDVKM. The trim removed 6 bases at V and 3 bases at J, leaving 9 bases unmatched. This CDR3 has 15 amino acids. The V call is TRBV28, the J call TRBJ2-7, with 9 bases aligning to TRBD2. This sequence originates from a woman between 18 and 29 years old with Graves' hyperthyroidism. The sample was blood. The CDR3 DNA reads as TGTGCCAGCAGAGACTATAGCGGGGGCAGCTACGAGCAGTACTTC. Its translation is CASRDYSGGSYEQYF. The variable domain in full, with the rest retrieved from reference TRBV28 and TRBJ2-7, is DVKVTQSSRYLVKRTGEKVFLECVQDMDHENMFWYRQDPGLGLRLIYFSYDVKMKEKGDIPEGYSVSREKKERFSLILESASTNQTSMYLCASRDYSGGSYEQYFGPGTRLTVT.